This T cell receptor (beta chain) was recovered during a study of T cell changes during pregnancy in multiple sclerosis (dated by TCRdb to between 2018 and 2020). Background on the whole study: Changes in the T cell repertoire over the course of pregnancy were examined in this study in women with multiple sclerosis.

Library preparation employed the immunoSEQ multiplex PCR assay. Here the immuneACCESS table is served through TCRdb, limited to in-frame sequences with V and J called. Missing clones are a known gap in these copies; in checked studies unresolved V genes cover under half, and the rest lacks a known reason. The sample includes under 90,000 clones, with roughly 92% observed a single time. The ten largest clones capture 3.5% to 4.5% of the sample. Notes on this clone: There is no known antigen for this receptor. No much larger clone is present one base from it, and per-base qualities are unavailable.

According to the germline V gene, CDR1 reads MNHEY and CDR2 reads SVGAGI. Trimming removed 0 bases from V and 8 bases from J; the gene matches leave 6 bases unexplained. The CDR3 goes from the cysteine to the phenylalanine over 16 residues. Just CDR3 DNA is preserved here, 48 bases in frame from base 1. This receptor was obtained from a female donor in good health, enrolled as a control in a pregnancy study. The sample in question was peripheral blood, obtained after pregnancy. This receptor chain uses TRBV6-5 and TRBJ2-1, with 11 middle bases fitting TRBD2. The CDR3 region: CASSYSILAGAYEQFF. The base sequence is TGTGCCAGCAGTTACTCGATACTAGCGGGGGCATATGAGCAGTTCTTC.